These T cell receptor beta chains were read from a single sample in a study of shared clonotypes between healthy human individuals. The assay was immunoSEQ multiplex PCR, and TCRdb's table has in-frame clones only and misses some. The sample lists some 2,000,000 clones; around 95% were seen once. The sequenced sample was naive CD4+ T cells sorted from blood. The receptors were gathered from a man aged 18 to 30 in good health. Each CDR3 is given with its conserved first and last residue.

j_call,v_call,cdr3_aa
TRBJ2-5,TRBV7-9,CASSFVGGGETQYF
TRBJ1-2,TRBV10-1,CASSPDTGGGYTF
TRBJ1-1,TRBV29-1,CSAIRGGAGAFF
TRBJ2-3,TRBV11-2,CASSEQGRDTQYF
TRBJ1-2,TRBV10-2,CASSESAGGARPYGYTF
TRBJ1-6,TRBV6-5,CAASRTGDSPLHF
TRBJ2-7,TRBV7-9,CASSLAGKRSYEQYF
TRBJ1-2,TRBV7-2,CASSLRSYGYTF
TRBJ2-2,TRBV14,CASSQSRNTGELFF
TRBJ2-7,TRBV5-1,CASSAGLHDEQYF
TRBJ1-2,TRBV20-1,CSAREVNGYTF
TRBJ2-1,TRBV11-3,CASSLGNPYNEQFF
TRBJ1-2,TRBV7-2,CASSLGAEYYGYTF
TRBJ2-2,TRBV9,CASSAGPHSTGELFF
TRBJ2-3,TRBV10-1,CASSDSLTDTQYF
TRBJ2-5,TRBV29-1,CSVEWQGLDQETQYF
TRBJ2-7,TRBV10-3,CAISDKGLGHEQYF
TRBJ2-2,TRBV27,CASSLSGGPSGELFF
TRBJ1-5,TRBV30,CAWSVPGQPQHF
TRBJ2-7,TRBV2,CASSEDSGSYYEQYF
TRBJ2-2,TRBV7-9,CASSSASGRANTGELFF
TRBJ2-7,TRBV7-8,CASSLPTSGLFYEQYF
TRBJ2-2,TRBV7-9,CASSLPKTGTGGTGELFF
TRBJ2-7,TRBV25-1,CATPMVAGHSYEQYF
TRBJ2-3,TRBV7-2,CASSLSLAGDTDTQYF
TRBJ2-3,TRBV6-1,CASSEDSFTDTQYF
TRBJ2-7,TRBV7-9,CASRSDGTQYF
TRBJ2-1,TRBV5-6,CASSQNTGIGYNEQFF
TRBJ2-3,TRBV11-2,CASSLGGLDSDTQYF
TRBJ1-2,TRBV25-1,CASRWQGRNYGYTF
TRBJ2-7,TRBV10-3,CAIRQGTNSYEQYF
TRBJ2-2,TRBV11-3,CASSTGSNTGELFF
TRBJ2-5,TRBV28,CASSLPGQETQYF
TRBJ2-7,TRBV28,CASSLRGIYEQYF
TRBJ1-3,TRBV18,CASSPGQGGGNTIYF
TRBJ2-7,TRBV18,CASSPGGTYEQYF
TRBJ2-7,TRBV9,CASSPRDSSPQQYF
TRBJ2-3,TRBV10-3,CAISDEGRSSQYF
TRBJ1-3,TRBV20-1,CSALVGNTIYF
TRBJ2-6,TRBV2,CASTGPGANVLTF
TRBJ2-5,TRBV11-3,CASSLDGTGQETQYF
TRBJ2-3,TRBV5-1,CASGRPGHLTIKGTDTQYF
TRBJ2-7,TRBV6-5,CASSYRGAYEQYF
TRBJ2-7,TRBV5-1,CASSLDRDRGYEQYF
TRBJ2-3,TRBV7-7,CASSPRPRDTQYF
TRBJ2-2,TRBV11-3,CASSLDTTGPTGELFF
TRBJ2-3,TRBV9,CASSVVPGTTDTQYF
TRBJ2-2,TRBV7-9,CASSLAGTREGAGELFF
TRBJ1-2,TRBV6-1,CASSDSPPGYTF
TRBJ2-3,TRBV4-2,CASSQVLAADTQYF